The clone carrying this T cell receptor (beta chain) occurred a few times. The CDR3 is made up of 17 amino acids. Under the authors' procedure: The assay estimated nucleated cells by amplifying reference gene primers. Assay used: immunoSEQ multiplex PCR; TCRdb lists only in-frame clones, some missing. D and trimming come from the DNA, and the V and J calls and clone size come from that table. The repertoire includes 250,000 to 300,000 clones, around nine tenths of them detected once, and under 2.5% sits in the top ten. This sample was included in a study of blood T cell repertoires in COVID-19. Overall study context: PBMCs, B-cell-depleted T cells, or T cells provided the cDNA or gDNA that made up the material.

This sequence joins TRBV21-1 and TRBJ1-1; the D call of TRBD1 is as the table states it, not checked on the DNA. TRBV21-1 is a pseudogene locus. The source of this sequence is a woman between 55 and 75 years old who had recovered from COVID-19. Sequences were obtained from PBMCs or T cells enriched from blood (not recorded which). CDR3 region: CASSKEDSLPRNTEAFF. In DNA, the CDR3 is TGTGCCAGCAGCAAAGAGGACAGCCTTCCACGGAACACTGAAGCTTTCTTT.